This entry lists 17 T cell receptor beta chains sequenced from one sample in a study of CD8 T cells in ankylosing spondylitis (dated by TCRdb to about 2017). Broad study findings and their caveats: Blood from ankylosing spondylitis patients appeared to be characterized by a TCR beta motif made up of under ten highly homologous amino acid variants.

The receptor library was made with 5' RACE. TCRdb lists the instrument as Illumina HiSeq 2500. TCRdb trimmed public reads at Q25 via fastp, called clones via MiXCR and kept in-frame beta chains. When rows share a CDR3 protein, they turn into one entry using the most common DNA and genes. The sample table lists roughly 700,000 distinct CDR3 sequences, about 20% of them with a count of one. Jointly, the top ten make up about 19% of the sample. What these receptors recognize is not known. Sequencing was done on a sample of blood, either unsorted or a sorted T cell fraction (not recorded which). Source of these receptors: a male donor with ankylosing spondylitis.

The chain has TRBV6-1 and TRBJ2-1, with TRBD2 matching over 13 bases. Looked up from germline, CDR1 is MNHNS and CDR2 is SASEGT. The CDR3 runs to 15 residues. V lost 6 bases, J lost 6 bases, and 5 bases stayed unmatched. In nucleotides, the CDR3 is TGTGCCAGCAGCGTACTAGCGGGGGGGGTCAATGAGCAGTTCTTC. Amino acid sequence: CASSVLAGGVNEQFF.

This clonotype was observed at least ten times. This chain links TRBV27 with TRBJ2-7, with 8 positions matching TRBD2. Germline-derived CDR1 and CDR2 are MNHEY and SMNVEV (reference sequence). The CDR3 length is 15 residues. The trim removed 6 bases at V and 6 bases at J, leaving 13 bases unmatched. The CDR3 here is CASREGSGRASEQYF. CDR3 sequence (DNA): TGTGCCAGCAGAGAAGGGTCCGGGAGGGCCTCCGAGCAGTACTTC.

The V gene is TRBV15, the J gene TRBJ2-7; D gene unclear. The CDR3 is 14 residues long. Germline CDR1 reads LNHNV; CDR2 reads YYDKDF (reference sequence). V dropped 0 bases and J dropped 1 base, with 7 bases sitting between them. The CDR3 loop reads CATSRDMGSYEQYF. The CDR3 bases are TGTGCCACCAGCAGAGATATGGGGTCCTACGAGCAGTACTTC.

Only a few counts were recorded for this clonotype. The V and J genes are TRBV12-3 or TRBV12-4 and TRBJ1-2; perhaps TRBD1 as D (5 bases). V was clipped by 10 bases and J by 0 bases, with 9 bases between them. The CDR3 loop spans 12 amino acids. CDR3 residues: CAIQGANYGYTF. In nucleotides, the CDR3 is TGTGCCATCCAGGGAGCTAACTATGGCTACACCTTC.

The CDR3 coding sequence is TGCAGTGCTAGAGCGGCAGGGGGCTGGGATGAGCAGTTCTTC. It translates to CSARAAGGWDEQFF. The rearrangement uses TRBV20-1 and TRBJ2-1; 8 nucleotides align to TRBD1. CDR1 and CDR2 from the germline V gene are DFQATT and SNEGSKA (reference sequence). This CDR3 has 14 residues. V lost 1 base to trimming and J lost 8 bases; unmatched junction nucleotides: 7.

This clonotype appeared a few times. The chain is built from TRBV11-2 and TRBJ2-1; the D is unclear. V lost 5 bases and J lost 0, with 5 bases in between. Germline lookup yields CDR1 SGHAT and CDR2 FQNNGV. The CDR3 is 13 amino acids. CDR3 sequence reads: CASSVRSYNEQFF. The CDR3 DNA follows: TGTGCCAGCAGCGTCCGCTCCTACAATGAGCAGTTCTTC.

In its sample, this clonotype was seen a few times. This CDR3 is CASSRGTGGRGEKLFF. The CDR3 nucleotides read TGTGCCAGCAGTCGCGGGACAGGGGGCAGAGGTGAAAAACTGTTTTTT. The chain recombines TRBV3-1 with TRBJ1-4; 12 nucleotides align to TRBD1. The CDR3 consists of 16 residues. Germline loops: CDR1 LGHDT, CDR2 YNNKEL (reference sequence). V gave up 6 bases and J gave up 7 bases; unmatched junction bases: 9.

The rearrangement joins TRBV5-1 to TRBJ2-7; tentative D call: TRBD1 (6 bases). Between the trimmed V and J ends, which lost 4 bases and 0 bases, there was a span of 20 bases. CDR3 length: 17 amino acids. Germline CDR1 reads SGHRS; CDR2 reads YFSETQ. The CDR3 DNA is TGCGCCAGCAGCCCCCAACCGCCAGGGGTCCTCTCCTACGAGCAGTACTTC. Amino acids: CASSPQPPGVLSYEQYF. The entire variable domain, with the rest obtained from reference TRBV5-1 and TRBJ2-7, is as follows: KAGVTQTPRYLIKTRGQQVTLSCSPISGHRSVSWYQQTPGQGLQFLFEYFSETQRNKGNFPGRFSGRQFSNSRSEMNVSTLELGDSALYLCASSPQPPGVLSYEQYFGPGTRLTVT.

The V call is TRBV30, the J call TRBJ2-2; a possible D gene is TRBD2 (7 bases). The CDR3 length is 15 residues. The V and J ends lost 2 bases and 4 bases respectively, with 14 bases between them. Germline V gene sequence: CDR1 GTSNPN, CDR2 SVGIG (reference sequence). The CDR3: CAWSPRGGVTGELFF. The CDR3 DNA is TGTGCCTGGAGTCCGAGAGGGGGGGTCACCGGGGAGCTGTTTTTT.

The chain links TRBV6-1 to TRBJ1-2; 9 nucleotides match TRBD1. Germline CDR1 and CDR2: MNHNS and SASEGT. The CDR3 spans 15 residues. V lost 2 bases, J lost 4 bases, and 5 bases stayed unmatched. The CDR3 here is CASSEWTGALYGYTF. The CDR3 region has the DNA TGTGCCAGCAGTGAATGGACAGGGGCGCTCTATGGCTACACCTTC.

CDR3 protein: CASTSSGPSSYEQYF. Written as DNA, the CDR3 is TGTGCCAGCACCTCTAGCGGGCCGAGCTCCTACGAGCAGTACTTC. V is TRBV28 and J is TRBJ2-7, with 8 bases identical to TRBD2. In germline, CDR1 is MDHEN, CDR2 SYDVKM. Trimming at V came to 7 bases and at J to 0 bases, leaving 8 bases not matched to a gene. The CDR3 spans 15 residues.

The DNA for the CDR3 is TGTGCCAGCGGCGGACTAGCGTTTTACAATGAGCAGTTCTTC. Translating it yields CASGGLAFYNEQFF. The chain links TRBV2 to TRBJ2-1, with 9 bases that match TRBD2. V shed 8 bases, J shed 4 bases, and the junction held 6 bases outside the gene matches. Germline V gives CDR1 SNHLY, CDR2 FYNNEI. This CDR3 comprises 14 residues. The complete variable domain, with remaining parts taken from reference TRBV2 and TRBJ2-1, reads EPEVTQTPSHQVTQMGQEVILRCVPISNHLYFYWYRQILGQKVEFLVSFYNNEISEKSEIFDDQFSVERPDGSNFTLKIRSTKLEDSAMYFCASGGLAFYNEQFFGPGTRLTVL.

J is TRBJ1-1 and V is TRBV4-2; D gene ambiguous. The CDR3 spans 14 residues. Germline CDR1 reads LGHNA; CDR2 reads YNFKEQ. V lost 4 bases to trimming and J lost 1 base, with 10 bases between them. This CDR3 is CASSRENQNTEAFF. CDR3 bases: TGTGCCAGCAGCCGTGAAAACCAGAACACTGAAGCTTTCTTT.

There are a few counts of this clonotype. Here the CDR3 reads CASSSGGLGNEQFF. The DNA for the CDR3 is TGCGCCAGCAGCTCGGGAGGGCTGGGGAATGAGCAGTTCTTC. The J gene is TRBJ2-1, the V gene TRBV5-1; 8 nucleotides match TRBD2. CDR3 length: 14 residues. CDR1 and CDR2 (germline): SGHRS, YFSETQ. Germline trimming cut 3 bases from V and 7 bases from J; bases unmatched to any gene: 6.

The CDR3 sequence: CASSLGLKEKLFF. The CDR3 DNA sequence: TGCGCCAGCAGCCTTGGACTGAAAGAAAAACTGTTTTTT. J is TRBJ1-4 and V is TRBV5-1; D unresolved. V lost 4 bases and J lost 8, with 12 bases in between. CDR3 length: 13 residues. Germline lookup yields CDR1 SGHRS and CDR2 YFSETQ.

This rearrangement joins TRBV10-2 to TRBJ2-2; 7 bases agree with TRBD2. The CDR3 runs 20 residues. CDR1 and CDR2 (germline): WSHSY, SAAADI. V lost 3 bases to trimming and J lost 1 base; unmatched junction nucleotides: 17. The CDR3 here is CASSEWVPSGRTGNTGELFF. CDR3 nucleotides: TGCGCCAGCAGTGAATGGGTTCCTAGCGGACGAACGGGGAACACCGGGGAGCTGTTTTTT.

The chain employs TRBV7-3 and TRBJ2-1; 9 positions match TRBD2. Trimming at V came to 4 bases and at J to 7 bases, leaving 11 bases not matched to a gene. This CDR3 spans 16 amino acids. CDR1 and CDR2 (germline): SGHTA, FQGTGA. CDR3: CASSSAGTSIRNEQFF. The CDR3 region has the DNA TGTGCCAGCAGCTCCGCCGGGACTAGCATACGGAATGAGCAGTTCTTC.